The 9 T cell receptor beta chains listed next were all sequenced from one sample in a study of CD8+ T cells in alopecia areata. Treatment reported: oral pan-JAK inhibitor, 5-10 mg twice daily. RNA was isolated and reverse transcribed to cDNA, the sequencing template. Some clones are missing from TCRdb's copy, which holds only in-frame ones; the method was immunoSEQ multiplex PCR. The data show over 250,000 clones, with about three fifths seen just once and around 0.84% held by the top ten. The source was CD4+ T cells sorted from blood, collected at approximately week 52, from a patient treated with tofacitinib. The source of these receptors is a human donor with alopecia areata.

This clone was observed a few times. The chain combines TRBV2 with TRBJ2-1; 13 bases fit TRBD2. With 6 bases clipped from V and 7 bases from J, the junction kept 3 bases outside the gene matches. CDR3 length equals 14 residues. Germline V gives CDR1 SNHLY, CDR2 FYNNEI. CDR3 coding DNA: TGTGCCAGCAGACTAGCGGGGGGGTATAATGAGCAGTTCTTC. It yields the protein CASRLAGGYNEQFF.

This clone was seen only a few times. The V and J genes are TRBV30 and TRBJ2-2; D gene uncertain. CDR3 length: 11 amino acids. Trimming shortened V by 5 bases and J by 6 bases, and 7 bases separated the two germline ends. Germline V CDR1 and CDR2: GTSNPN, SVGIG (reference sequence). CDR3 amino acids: CAWADPGELFF. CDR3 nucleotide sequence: TGTGCCTGGGCGGATCCCGGGGAGCTGTTTTTT.

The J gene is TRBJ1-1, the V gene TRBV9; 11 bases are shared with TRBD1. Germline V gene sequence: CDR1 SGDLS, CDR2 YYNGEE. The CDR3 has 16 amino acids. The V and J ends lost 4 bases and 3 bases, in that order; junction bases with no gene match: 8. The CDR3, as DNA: TGTGCCAGCAGCCCTGGACAGGGGGCATGGGACACTGAAGCTTTCTTT. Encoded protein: CASSPGQGAWDTEAFF.

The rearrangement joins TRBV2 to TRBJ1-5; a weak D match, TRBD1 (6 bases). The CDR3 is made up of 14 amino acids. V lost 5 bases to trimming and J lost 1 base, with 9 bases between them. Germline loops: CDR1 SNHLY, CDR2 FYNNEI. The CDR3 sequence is CASSKGGSNQPQHF. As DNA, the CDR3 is TGTGCCAGCAGTAAAGGGGGGAGCAATCAGCCCCAGCATTTT.

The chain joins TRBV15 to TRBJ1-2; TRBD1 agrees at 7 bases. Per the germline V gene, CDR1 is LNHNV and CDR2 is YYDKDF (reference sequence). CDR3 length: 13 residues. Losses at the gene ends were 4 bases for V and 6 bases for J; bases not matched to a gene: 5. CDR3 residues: CATSTGQVDGYTF. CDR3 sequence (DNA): TGTGCCACCAGCACAGGACAGGTTGATGGCTACACCTTC.

CDR3: CAWRGQGYYEQYF. The CDR3 coding sequence is TGTGCCTGGAGGGGACAGGGATACTACGAGCAGTACTTC. The rearrangement joins TRBV30 to TRBJ2-7; 9 nucleotides match TRBD1. The junction had 3 bases not matched to a gene; V was cut back by 3 bases and J by 3 bases. The CDR3 is 13 residues long. Germline V CDR1 and CDR2: GTSNPN, SVGIG (reference sequence).

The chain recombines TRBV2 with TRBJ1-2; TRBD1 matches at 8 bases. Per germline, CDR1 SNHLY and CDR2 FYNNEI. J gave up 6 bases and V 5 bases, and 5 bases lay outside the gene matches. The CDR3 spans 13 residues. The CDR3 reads CASSWTGTDGYTF. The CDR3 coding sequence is TGTGCCAGCAGTTGGACAGGGACGGATGGCTACACCTTC.

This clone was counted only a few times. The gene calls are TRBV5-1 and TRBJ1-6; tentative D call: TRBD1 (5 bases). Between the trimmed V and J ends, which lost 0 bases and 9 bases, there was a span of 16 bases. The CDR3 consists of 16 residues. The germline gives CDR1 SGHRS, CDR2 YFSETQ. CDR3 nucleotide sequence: TGCGCCAGCAGCTTGGGACAGACCGCGAAGGGTTCACCCCTCCACTTT. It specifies CASSLGQTAKGSPLHF.

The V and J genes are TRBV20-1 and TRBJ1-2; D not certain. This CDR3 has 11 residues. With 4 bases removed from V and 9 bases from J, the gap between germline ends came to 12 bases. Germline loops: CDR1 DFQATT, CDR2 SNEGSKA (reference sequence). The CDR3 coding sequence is TGCAGTGCTACCTCGGGTTCTCGCTACACCTTC. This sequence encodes CSATSGSRYTF.